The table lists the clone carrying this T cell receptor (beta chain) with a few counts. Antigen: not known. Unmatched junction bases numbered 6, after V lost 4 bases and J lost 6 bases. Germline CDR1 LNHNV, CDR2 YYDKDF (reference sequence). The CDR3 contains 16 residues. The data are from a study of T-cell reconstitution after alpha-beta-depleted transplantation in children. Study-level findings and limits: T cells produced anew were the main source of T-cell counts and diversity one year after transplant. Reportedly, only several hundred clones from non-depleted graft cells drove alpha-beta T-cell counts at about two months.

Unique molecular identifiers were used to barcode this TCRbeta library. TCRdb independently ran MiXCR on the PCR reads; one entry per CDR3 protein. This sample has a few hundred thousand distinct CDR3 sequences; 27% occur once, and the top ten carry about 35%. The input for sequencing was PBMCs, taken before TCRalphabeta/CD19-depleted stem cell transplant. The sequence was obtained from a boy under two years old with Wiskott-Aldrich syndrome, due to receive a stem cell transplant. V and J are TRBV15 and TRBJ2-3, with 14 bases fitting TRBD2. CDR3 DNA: TGTGCCACCAGCACGGGACTAGCGGGAGTGGGGGATACGCAGTATTTT. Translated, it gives CATSTGLAGVGDTQYF.